Included here is one TCR beta chain sequence, with context. Assay used: immunoSEQ multiplex PCR; TCRdb lists only in-frame clones, some missing. Of about 140,000 clones in the sample, approximately 93% were seen once. The data were obtained in a study of cytomegalovirus exposure and HLA in healthy donors. Trimming removed 7 bases at V and 0 bases at J, with 4 bases between. The CDR3 consists of 11 residues. Germline V gene lookup returns CDR1 SGHKS and CDR2 YYEKEE (reference sequence). Separate from the approximately 670-subject first cohort, the approximately 120-subject validation cohort was the one that the donors belonged to.

V is TRBV5-5 and J is TRBJ1-1, with D unresolved. Sequenced input: PBMCs. The TCR sequence derives from a man aged 18 to 29 in good health and CMV-seronegative. The CDR3 sequence is CASYMNTEAFF. CDR3 bases: TGTGCCAGCTACATGAACACTGAAGCTTTCTTT.